This T cell receptor (beta chain) stems from a study of beta chain features in type 1 diabetes. Turning to this clone: The target antigen is unknown.

Reverse transcription of all isolated RNA meant that expressed TCRB transcripts were sequenced. TCRdb's table, derived via immunoSEQ multiplex PCR, lists solely in-frame clones and lacks some. The table records 130,000 to 150,000 clones, around 9.3% of them present only once. Study observations and caveats: Insertions at VDJ junctions were less frequent in type 1 diabetes patients. These patients also deleted more nucleotides at the same junctions.

V was pared by 1 base and J by 1 base, with 9 bases of the junction left unmatched. Germline CDR1 reads SGHRS; CDR2 reads YFSETQ. This CDR3 has 17 residues. This clonotype originated in a man between 18 and 29 years old in good health. The chain couples TRBV5-1 to TRBJ2-5, with 8 bases aligning to TRBD2. The sequenced material came from naive CD4+ T cells from blood. CDR3 in amino acids: CASSLWKRRGAQETQYF. The CDR3 coding sequence is TGCGCCAGCAGCTTGTGGAAGCGGCGGGGGGCCCAAGAGACCCAGTACTTC.